A single T cell receptor beta chain is shown here with its context. The PCR used 60 Vbeta and 13 Jbeta primers. Produced via immunoSEQ multiplex PCR; TCRdb's table is partial and in-frame only. The profile covers about 150,000 clones, with around 80% appearing a single time and around an eighth taken by the ten largest. V was cut by 1 base and J by 3 bases, with 10 bases left in between. The CDR3 extends over 15 amino acids. Germline V lookup: CDR1 MGHRA, CDR2 YSYEKL. This sample was included in a study of cytomegalovirus exposure and HLA in healthy donors. J is TRBJ1-5 and V is TRBV4-1, with D tentatively TRBD1 (6 bases). Sequencing input: PBMCs. The receptor's source is a woman aged 40 to 50 in good health and CMV-seronegative. CDR3 nucleotides: TGCGCCAGCAGCCAAGTTACAGGGTTCAATCAGCCCCAGCATTTT. This sequence encodes CASSQVTGFNQPQHF.